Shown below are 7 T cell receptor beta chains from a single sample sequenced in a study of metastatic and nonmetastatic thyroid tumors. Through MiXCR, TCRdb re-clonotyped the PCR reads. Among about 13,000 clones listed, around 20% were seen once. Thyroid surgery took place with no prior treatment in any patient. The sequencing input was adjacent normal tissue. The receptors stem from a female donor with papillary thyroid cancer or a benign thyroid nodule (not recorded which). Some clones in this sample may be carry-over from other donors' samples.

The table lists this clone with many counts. CDR3 nucleotide sequence: TGCAGTGCTAGGGGCCCGACAGGGCGAGCCTACGAGCAGTACTTC. The encoded protein is CSARGPTGRAYEQYF. The chain links TRBV20-1 to TRBJ2-7; 7 nucleotides align to TRBD1. Germline V gene sequence: CDR1 DFQATT, CDR2 SNEGSKA (reference sequence). The J segment lost 2 bases and the V segment lost 3 bases, leaving 10 bases of the junction unmatched. The CDR3 extends over 15 amino acids.

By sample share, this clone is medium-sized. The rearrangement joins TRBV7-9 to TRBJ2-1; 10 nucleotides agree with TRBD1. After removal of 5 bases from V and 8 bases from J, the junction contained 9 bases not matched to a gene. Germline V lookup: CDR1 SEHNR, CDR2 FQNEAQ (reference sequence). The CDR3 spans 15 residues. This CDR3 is CASSQPGQGSHEQFF. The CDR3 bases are TGTGCCAGCAGCCAGCCGGGACAGGGGTCCCATGAGCAGTTCTTC.

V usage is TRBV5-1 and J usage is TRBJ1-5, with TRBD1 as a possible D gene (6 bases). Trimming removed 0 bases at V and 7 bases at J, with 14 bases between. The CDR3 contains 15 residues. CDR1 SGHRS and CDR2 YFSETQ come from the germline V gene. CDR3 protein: CASSLVGGAGQPQHF. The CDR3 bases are TGCGCCAGCAGCTTGGTTGGGGGGGCAGGGCAGCCCCAGCATTTT.

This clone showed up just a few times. As DNA, the CDR3 is TGCGCCAGCAGCAGCACAGGGGCCAGCGTAGGTGGCTACACCTTC. It encodes CASSSTGASVGGYTF. This chain uses TRBV5-1 with TRBJ1-2; 7 bases match TRBD1. The CDR3 covers 15 residues. Germline V gene sequence: CDR1 SGHRS, CDR2 YFSETQ. With V trimmed by 4 bases and J by 7 bases, 13 bases remained unmatched.

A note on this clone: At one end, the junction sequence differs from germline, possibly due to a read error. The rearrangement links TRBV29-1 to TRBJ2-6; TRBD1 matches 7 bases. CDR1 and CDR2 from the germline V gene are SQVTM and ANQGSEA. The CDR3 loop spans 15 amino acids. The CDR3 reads CSDTGAYSGANVLTF. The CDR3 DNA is TGCAGCGATACAGGGGCGTACTCTGGGGCCAACGTGCTGACTTTC.

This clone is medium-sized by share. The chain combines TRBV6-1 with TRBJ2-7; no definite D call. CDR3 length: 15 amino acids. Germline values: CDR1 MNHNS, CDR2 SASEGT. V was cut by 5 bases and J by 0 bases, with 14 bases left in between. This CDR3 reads CASSLTRLSSYEQYF. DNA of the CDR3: TGTGCCAGCAGTTTAACCAGGCTGAGCTCCTACGAGCAGTACTTC.

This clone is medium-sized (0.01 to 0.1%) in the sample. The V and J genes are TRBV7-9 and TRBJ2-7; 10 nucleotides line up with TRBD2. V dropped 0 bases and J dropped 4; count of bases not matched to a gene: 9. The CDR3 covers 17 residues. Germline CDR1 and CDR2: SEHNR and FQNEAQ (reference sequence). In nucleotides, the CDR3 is TGTGCCAGCAGCTTAGCCACGCAGCGGGAGGGGCAATACGAGCAGTACTTC. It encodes CASSLATQREGQYEQYF.